This T cell receptor beta chain emerged from a study of T-cell memory formation after mild COVID-19. Findings of the study overall: CD4+ bias marked clones expanding day 15 to 37, unlike balanced contracting clones.

This clonotype was seen just once. What it binds is unknown. A read error may produce the germline difference seen at one junction end. Germline V gives CDR1 LNHNV, CDR2 YYDKDF (reference sequence). This CDR3 has 17 residues. TCRdb re-called the 5' RACE reads with MiXCR, one entry per CDR3 protein. The sample consists of around 340,000 distinct CDR3 sequences, around 21% of them appearing once. This sequence originates from an adult woman who had mild COVID-19 (a few samples of this study predate the infection). Cell type and time point are not known. The material sequenced was PBMCs or a T cell subset sorted from them (not recorded which). The J gene is TRBJ2-3, the V gene TRBV15; D possibly corresponds to TRBD1 (7 bases). CDR3 DNA sequence: TGTGCCACCAGCAACCCCTCAGGGGGGCTTAGCACAGATAAGCAGTATTTT. This translates into CATSNPSGGLSTDKQYF.